This T cell receptor beta chain was sequenced during a study of response to subunit inactivated influenza vaccine. In its sample, this clonotype was seen a few times. TCRdb re-called the RT-PCR reads with MiXCR, one entry per CDR3 protein. Of roughly 570,000 distinct CDR3 sequences listed, 10% to 15% were seen once; the top ten hold about 12%. This CDR3 is 14 amino acids long. Trimming took off 2 bases at V and 4 bases at J, with 9 bases between the two ends. Germline V gives CDR1 MDHEN, CDR2 SYDVKM. The receptor's source is a man aged 50 to 60 who received an inactivated influenza vaccine. The gene calls are TRBV28 and TRBJ1-5, with TRBD1 as a possible D gene (5 bases). The sequences come from PBMCs from blood, collected roughly 48 days after vaccination. CDR3 coding DNA: TGTGCCAGCAGTTTAGGACATTTGAATCAGCCCCAGCATTTT. This sequence encodes CASSLGHLNQPQHF.